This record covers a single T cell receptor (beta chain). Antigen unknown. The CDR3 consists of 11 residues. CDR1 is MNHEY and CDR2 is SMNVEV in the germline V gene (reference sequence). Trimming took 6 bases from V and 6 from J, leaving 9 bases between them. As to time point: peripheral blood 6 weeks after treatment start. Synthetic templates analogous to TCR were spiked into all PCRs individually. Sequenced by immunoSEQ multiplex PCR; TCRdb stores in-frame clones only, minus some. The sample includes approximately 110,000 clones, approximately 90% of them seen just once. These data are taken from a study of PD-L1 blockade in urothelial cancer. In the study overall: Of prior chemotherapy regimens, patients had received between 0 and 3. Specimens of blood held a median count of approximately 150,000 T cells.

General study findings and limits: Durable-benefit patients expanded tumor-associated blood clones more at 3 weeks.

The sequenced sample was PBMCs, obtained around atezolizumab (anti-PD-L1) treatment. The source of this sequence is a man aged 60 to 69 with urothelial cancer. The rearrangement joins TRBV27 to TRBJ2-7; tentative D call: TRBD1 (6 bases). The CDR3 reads CASRGAGEQYF. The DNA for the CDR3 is TGTGCCAGCAGGGGGGCGGGCGAGCAGTACTTC.